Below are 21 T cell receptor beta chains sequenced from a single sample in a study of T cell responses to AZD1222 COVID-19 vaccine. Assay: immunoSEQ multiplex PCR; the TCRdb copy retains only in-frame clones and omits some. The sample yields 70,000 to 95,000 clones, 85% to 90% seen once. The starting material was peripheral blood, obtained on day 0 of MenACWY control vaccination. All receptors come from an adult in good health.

CDR3 loop: CASSLSGRSTDTQYF. In nucleotides, the CDR3 is TGTGCCAGCAGCTTAAGCGGGAGAAGCACAGATACGCAGTATTTT. The J gene is TRBJ2-3, the V gene TRBV7-3, with 7 bases identical to TRBD2. J was trimmed by 0 bases and V by 1 base; bases with no gene match: 1. Germline V lookup: CDR1 SGHTA, CDR2 FQGTGA. This CDR3 is 15 amino acids long. The variable domain in full, completed from reference TRBV7-3 and TRBJ2-3, reads GAGVSQTPSNKVTEKGKYVELRCDPISGHTALYWYRQSLGQGPEFLIYFQGTGAADDSGLPNDRFFAVRPEGSVSTLKIQRTERGDSAVYLCASSLSGRSTDTQYFGPGTRLTVL.

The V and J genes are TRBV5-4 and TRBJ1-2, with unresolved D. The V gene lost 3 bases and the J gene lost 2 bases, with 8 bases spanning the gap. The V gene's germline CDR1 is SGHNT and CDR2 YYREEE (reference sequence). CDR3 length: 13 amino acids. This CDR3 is CASSSGENYGYTF. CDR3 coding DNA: TGTGCCAGCAGCTCCGGGGAAAACTATGGCTACACCTTC.

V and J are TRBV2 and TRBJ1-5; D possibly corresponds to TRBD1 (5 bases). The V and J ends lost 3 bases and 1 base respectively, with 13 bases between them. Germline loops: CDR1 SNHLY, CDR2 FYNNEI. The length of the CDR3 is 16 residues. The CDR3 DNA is TGTGCCAGCAGTGAGACGCGAGGGGTGAGCAATCAGCCCCAGCATTTT. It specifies CASSETRGVSNQPQHF.

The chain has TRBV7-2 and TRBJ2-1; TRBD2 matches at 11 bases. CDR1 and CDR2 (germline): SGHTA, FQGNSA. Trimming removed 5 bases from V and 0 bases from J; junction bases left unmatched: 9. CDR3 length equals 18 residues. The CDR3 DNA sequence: TGTGCCAGCAGCCTCCGGACTAGCGGGCTAAGCTCCTACAATGAGCAGTTCTTC. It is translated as CASSLRTSGLSSYNEQFF.

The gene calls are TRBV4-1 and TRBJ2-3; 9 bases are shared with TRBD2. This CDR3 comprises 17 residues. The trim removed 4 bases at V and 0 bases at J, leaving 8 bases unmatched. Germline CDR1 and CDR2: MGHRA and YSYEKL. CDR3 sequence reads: CASSLTGLALSTDTQYF. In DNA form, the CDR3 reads TGCGCCAGCAGCCTTACGGGACTAGCCCTAAGCACAGATACGCAGTATTTT.

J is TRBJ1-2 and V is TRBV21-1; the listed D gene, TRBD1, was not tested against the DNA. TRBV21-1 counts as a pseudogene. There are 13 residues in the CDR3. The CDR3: CASTNRGPKGYTF. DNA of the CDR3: TGTGCCAGCACTAACAGGGGGCCGAAAGGCTACACCTTC.

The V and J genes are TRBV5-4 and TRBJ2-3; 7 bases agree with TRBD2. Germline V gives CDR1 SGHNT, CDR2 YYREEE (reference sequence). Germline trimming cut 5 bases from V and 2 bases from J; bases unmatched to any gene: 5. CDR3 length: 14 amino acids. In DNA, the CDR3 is TGTGCCAGCAGATCGGCGGGGGACACAGATACGCAGTATTTT. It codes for CASRSAGDTDTQYF.

The DNA for the CDR3 is TGTGCCAGCAGTTACGGGGGCGAACAGACTGAAGCTTTCTTT. Its protein is CASSYGGEQTEAFF. This rearrangement joins TRBV6-6 to TRBJ1-1; TRBD1 is a possible D gene (6 bases). Germline-derived CDR1 and CDR2 are MNHNY and SVGAGI (reference sequence). The CDR3 extends over 14 amino acids. The V and J ends lost 2 bases and 5 bases respectively, with 12 bases between them.

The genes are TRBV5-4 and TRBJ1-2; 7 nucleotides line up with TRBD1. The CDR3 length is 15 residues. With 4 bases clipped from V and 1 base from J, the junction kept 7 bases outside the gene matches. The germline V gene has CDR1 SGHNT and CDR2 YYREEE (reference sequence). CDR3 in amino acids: CASSPAGQLNYGYTF. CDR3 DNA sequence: TGTGCCAGCAGCCCAGCGGGACAGCTTAACTATGGCTACACCTTC.

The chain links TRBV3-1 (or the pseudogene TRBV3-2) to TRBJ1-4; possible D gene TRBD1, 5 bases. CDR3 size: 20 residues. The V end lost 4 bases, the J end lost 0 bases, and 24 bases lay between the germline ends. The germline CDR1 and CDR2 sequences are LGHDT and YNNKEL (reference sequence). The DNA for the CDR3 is TGTGCCAGCAGCCTTGTTCGGCAGGGACCCTTCCATTCAACTAATGAAAAACTGTTTTTT. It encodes CASSLVRQGPFHSTNEKLFF.

This CDR3 is CASRAGTDNQPQHF. CDR3 bases: TGTGCCAGTAGGGCGGGGACAGACAATCAGCCCCAGCATTTT. The chain joins TRBV19 to TRBJ1-5; 7 bases fit TRBD1. The CDR3 sequence is 14 residues long. V lost 6 bases, J lost 3 bases, and 5 bases stayed unmatched. Germline CDR1 is LNHDA and CDR2 is SQIVND (reference sequence).

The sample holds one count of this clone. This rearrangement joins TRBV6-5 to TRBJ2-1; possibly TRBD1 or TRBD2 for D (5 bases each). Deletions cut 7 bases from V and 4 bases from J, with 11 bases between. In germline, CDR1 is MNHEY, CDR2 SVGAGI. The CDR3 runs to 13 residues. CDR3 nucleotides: TGTGCCAGCAACCGGGACCTATACAATGAGCAGTTCTTC. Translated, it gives CASNRDLYNEQFF.

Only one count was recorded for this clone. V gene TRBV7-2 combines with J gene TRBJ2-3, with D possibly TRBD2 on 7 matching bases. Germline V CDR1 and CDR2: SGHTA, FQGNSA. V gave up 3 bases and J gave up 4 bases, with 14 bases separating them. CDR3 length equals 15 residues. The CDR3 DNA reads TGTGCCAGCAGCTTTGGGGGGGGCACGGCAGATACGCAGTATTTT. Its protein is CASSFGGGTADTQYF. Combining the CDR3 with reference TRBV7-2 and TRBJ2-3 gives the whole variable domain GAGVSQSPSNKVTEKGKDVELRCDPISGHTALYWYRQSLGQGLEFLIYFQGNSAPDKSGLPSDRFSAERTGGSVSTLTIQRTQQEDSAVYLCASSFGGGTADTQYFGPGTRLTVL.

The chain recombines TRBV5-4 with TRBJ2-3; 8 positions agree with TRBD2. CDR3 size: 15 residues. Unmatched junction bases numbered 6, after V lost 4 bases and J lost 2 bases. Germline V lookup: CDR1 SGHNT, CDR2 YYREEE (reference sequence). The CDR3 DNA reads TGTGCCAGCAGCCGGGCAGCGGGAGACACAGATACGCAGTATTTT. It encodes CASSRAAGDTDTQYF.

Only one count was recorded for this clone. Here the CDR3 DNA reads TGTGCCAGCAGCGACTCCGGGACAGGGGGGAGAGAGCAGTACTTC. Its protein product is CASSDSGTGGREQYF. V gene TRBV6-5 combines with J gene TRBJ2-7; 11 nucleotides align to TRBD1. Trimming at V came to 6 bases and at J to 7 bases, leaving 11 bases not matched to a gene. Germline CDR1 is MNHEY and CDR2 is SVGAGI. The CDR3 runs to 15 residues.

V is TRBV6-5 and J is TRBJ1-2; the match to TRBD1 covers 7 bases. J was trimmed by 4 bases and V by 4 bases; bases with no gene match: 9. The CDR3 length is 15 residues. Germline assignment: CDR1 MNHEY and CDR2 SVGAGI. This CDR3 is CASSSSRTGTYGYTF. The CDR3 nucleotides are TGTGCCAGCAGTTCCTCCCGGACAGGAACCTATGGCTACACCTTC.

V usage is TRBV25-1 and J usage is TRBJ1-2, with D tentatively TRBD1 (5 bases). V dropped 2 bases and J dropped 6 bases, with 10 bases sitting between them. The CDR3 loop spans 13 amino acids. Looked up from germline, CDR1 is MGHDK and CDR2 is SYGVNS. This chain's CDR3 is CASSERGTDGYTF. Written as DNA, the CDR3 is TGTGCCAGCAGTGAACGGGGGACCGATGGCTACACCTTC.

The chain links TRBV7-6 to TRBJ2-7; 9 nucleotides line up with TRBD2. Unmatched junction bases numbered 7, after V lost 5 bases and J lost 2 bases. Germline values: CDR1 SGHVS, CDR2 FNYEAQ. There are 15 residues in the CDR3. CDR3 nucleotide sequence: TGTGCCAGCAGCCCCTTAGCGGGGGCCCCCTACGAGCAGTACTTC. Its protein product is CASSPLAGAPYEQYF.

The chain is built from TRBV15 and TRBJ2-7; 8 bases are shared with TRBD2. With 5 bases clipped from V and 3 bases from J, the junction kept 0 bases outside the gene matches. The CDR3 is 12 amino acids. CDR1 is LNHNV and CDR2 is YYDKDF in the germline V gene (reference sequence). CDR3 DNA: TGTGCCACCAGCCGGGGGGGCTACGAGCAGTACTTC. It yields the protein CATSRGGYEQYF.

CDR3 loop: CASSSRPNQPQHF. CDR3 DNA: TGTGCCAGCAGTTCGCGACCTAATCAGCCCCAGCATTTT. The V and J genes are TRBV12-3 or TRBV12-4 and TRBJ1-5; no definite D call. This CDR3 is built from 13 residues. V dropped 4 bases and J dropped 4 bases, with 8 bases sitting between them.

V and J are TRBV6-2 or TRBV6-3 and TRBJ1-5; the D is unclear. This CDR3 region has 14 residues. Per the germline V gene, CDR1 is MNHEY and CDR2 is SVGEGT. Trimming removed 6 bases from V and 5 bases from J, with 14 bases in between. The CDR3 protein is CASSPGSAYQPQHF. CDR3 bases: TGTGCCAGCAGCCCGGGTTCCGCTTATCAGCCCCAGCATTTT.